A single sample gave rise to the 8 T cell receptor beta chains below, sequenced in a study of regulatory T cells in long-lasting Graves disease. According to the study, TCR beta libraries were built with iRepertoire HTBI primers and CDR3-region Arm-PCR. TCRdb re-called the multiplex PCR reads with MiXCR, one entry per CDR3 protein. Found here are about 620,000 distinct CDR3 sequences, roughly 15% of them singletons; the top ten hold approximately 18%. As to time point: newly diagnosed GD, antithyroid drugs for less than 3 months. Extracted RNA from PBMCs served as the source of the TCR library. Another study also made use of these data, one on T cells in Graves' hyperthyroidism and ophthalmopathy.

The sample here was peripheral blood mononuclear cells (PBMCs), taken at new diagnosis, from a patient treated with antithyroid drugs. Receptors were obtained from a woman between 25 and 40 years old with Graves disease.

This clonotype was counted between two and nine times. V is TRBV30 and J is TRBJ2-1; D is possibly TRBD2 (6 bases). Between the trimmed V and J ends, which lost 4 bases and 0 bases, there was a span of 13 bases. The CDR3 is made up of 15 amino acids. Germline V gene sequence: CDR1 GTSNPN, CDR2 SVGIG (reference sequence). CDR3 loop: CAWTSSGSSYNEQFF. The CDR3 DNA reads TGTGCCTGGACCAGTAGCGGCTCCTCCTACAATGAGCAGTTCTTC.

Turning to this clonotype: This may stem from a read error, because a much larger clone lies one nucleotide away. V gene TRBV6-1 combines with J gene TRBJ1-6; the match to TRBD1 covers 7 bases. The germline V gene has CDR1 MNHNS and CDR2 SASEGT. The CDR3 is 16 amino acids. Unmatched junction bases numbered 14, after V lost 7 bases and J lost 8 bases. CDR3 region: CASIASRDSYDSPLHF. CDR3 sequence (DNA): TGTGCCAGCATTGCTTCCCGGGACAGTTATGATTCACCCCTCCACTTT.

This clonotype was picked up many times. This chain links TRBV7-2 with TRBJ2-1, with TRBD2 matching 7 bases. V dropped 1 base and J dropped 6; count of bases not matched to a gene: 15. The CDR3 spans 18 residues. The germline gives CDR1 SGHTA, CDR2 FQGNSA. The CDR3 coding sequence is TGTGCCAGCAGCTTAGGTGGCGGGAGAGGTGTAGATGGCAATGAGCAGTTCTTC. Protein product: CASSLGGGRGVDGNEQFF.

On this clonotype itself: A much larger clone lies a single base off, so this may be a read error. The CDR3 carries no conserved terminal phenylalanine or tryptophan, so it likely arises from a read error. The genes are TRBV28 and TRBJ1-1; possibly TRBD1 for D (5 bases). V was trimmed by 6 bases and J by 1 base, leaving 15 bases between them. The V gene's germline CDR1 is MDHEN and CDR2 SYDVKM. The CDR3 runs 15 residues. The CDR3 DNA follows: TGTGCCAGCAGCCCAACGGGACGAGCGAACACTGAAGCTTTCCTT. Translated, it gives CASSPTGRANTEAFL.

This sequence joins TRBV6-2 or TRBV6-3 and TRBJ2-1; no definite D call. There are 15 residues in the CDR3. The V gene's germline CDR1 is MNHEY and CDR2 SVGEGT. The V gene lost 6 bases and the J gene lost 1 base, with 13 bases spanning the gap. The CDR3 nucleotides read TGTGCCAGCAGCCTCCTTTACGGGTCCTACAATGAGCAGTTCTTC. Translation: CASSLLYGSYNEQFF.

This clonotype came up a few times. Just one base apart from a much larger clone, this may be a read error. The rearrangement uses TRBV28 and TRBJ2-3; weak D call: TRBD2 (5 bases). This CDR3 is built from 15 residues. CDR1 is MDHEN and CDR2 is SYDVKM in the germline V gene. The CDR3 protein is CASSLPEERADMQYF. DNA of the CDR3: TGTGCCAGCAGTTTACCGGAAGAGAGGGCAGATATGCAGTATTTT. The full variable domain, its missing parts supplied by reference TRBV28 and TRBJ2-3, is DVKVTQSSRYLVKRTGEKVFLECVQDMDHENMFWYRQDPGLGLRLIYFSYDVKMKEKGDIPEGYSVSREKKERFSLILESASTNQTSMYLCASSLPEERADMQYFGPGTRLTVL.

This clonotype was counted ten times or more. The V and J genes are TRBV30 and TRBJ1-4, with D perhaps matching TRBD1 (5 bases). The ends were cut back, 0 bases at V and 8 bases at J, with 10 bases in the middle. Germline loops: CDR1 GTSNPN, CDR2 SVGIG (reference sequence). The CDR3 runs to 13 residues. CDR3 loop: CAWSVGGSEKLFF. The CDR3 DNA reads TGTGCCTGGAGTGTCGGGGGATCCGAAAAACTGTTTTTT.

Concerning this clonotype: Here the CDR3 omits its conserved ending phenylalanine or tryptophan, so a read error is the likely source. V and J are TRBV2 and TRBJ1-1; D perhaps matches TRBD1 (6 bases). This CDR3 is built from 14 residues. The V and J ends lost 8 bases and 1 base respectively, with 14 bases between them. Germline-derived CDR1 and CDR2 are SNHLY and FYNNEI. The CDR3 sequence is CASSPGGANTEAFL. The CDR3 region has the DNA TGTGCCAGCTCACCGGGGGGGGCGAACACTGAAGCTTTCCTT.